This T cell receptor (beta chain) was captured by sequencing in a study of blood T cells in healthy people across ages. In regard to this clonotype: A much larger clone lies a single base off, so this may be a read error.

With a J-beta primer mix and a sample-barcoded 5' primer, a second PCR ran 7 to 11 cycles. Each cDNA molecule, via a template-switch adaptor with 12 random nucleotides, was tagged. TCRdb fed the 5' RACE reads into MiXCR, producing one record per CDR3 protein. Seen here are 630,000 or so distinct CDR3 sequences, approximately 30% observed once, and the top ten hold 15% to 18%. The CDR3 extends over 13 amino acids. In germline, CDR1 is KGHDR, CDR2 SFDVKD. This TCR was recovered from a woman of 80 years or more in good health. The chain joins TRBV24-1 to TRBJ2-3; tentatively, D is TRBD2 (5 bases). The specimen sequenced was blood. In DNA form, the CDR3 reads TGTGCCACGCGGACCGACCTCGGGAATACGAAGTATTTT. It specifies CATRTDLGNTKYF.